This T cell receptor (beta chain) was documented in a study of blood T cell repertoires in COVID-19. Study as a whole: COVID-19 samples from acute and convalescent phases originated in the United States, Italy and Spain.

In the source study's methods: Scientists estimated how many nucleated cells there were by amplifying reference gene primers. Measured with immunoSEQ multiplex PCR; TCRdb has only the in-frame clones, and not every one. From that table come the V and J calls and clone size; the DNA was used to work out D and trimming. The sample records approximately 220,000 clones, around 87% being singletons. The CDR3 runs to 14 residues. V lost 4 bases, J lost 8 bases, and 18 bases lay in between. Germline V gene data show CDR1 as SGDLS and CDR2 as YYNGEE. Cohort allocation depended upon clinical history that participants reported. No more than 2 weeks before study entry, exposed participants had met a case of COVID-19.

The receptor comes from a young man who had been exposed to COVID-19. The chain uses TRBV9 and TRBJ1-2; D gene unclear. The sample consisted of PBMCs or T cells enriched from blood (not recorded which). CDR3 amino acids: CASSPPDTFGGYTF. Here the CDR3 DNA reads TGTGCCAGCAGCCCCCCCGACACTTTCGGAGGCTACACCTTC. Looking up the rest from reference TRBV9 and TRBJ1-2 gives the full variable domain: DSGVTQTPKHLITATGQRVTLRCSPRSGDLSVYWYQQSLDQGLQFLIQYYNGEERAKGNILERFSAQQFPDLHSELNLSSLELGDSALYFCASSPPDTFGGYTFGSGTRLTVV.